The 10 T cell receptor beta chains in this list originate from one sample, sequenced in a study of memory CD4+ T cells and cytomegalovirus serostatus. The assay was immunoSEQ multiplex PCR, and TCRdb's table has in-frame clones only and misses some. The sample has some 48,000 clones, just under 80% seen once. Single viable CD3+CD4+CD8-CD45RO+ cells were sorted as the memory CD4+ T cells. Sequencing was performed on memory CD4+ T cells from blood. The receptors shown here come from an adult in good health and CMV-seronegative.

The chain links TRBV5-1 to TRBJ1-1; 7 nucleotides match TRBD1. The CDR3 is 15 residues long. J lost 4 bases, V lost 6 bases, and 12 bases had no gene match. From germline, CDR1 is SGHRS and CDR2 YFSETQ. CDR3 protein: CASNTNGQVRTEAFF. In DNA form, the CDR3 reads TGCGCCAGCAACACGAACGGACAGGTCCGCACTGAAGCTTTCTTT.

The J gene is TRBJ2-6, the V gene TRBV19; a weak D match, TRBD2 (7 bases). The CDR3 extends over 19 amino acids. Deletions cut 6 bases from V and 0 bases from J, with 21 bases between. Germline loops: CDR1 LNHDA, CDR2 SQIVND (reference sequence). In DNA, the CDR3 is TGTGCCAGTAGGGCTCGAACGGGGGGCCTCCCCTCTGGGGCCAACGTCCTGACTTTC. Translating gives CASRARTGGLPSGANVLTF.

The chain joins TRBV18 to TRBJ2-1, with TRBD1 as a possible D gene (6 bases). V was clipped by 4 bases and J by 8 bases, with 18 bases between them. CDR1 KGHSH and CDR2 LQKENI come from the germline V gene. The CDR3 runs to 15 residues. CDR3: CASSRQGFSKDEQFF. The CDR3 nucleotides read TGTGCCAGCTCACGCCAGGGGTTTTCTAAGGATGAGCAGTTCTTC.

This sequence joins TRBV6-1 and TRBJ2-3, with 11 positions matching TRBD2. The junction had 4 bases not matched to a gene; V was cut back by 1 base and J by 4 bases. Per germline, CDR1 MNHNS and CDR2 SASEGT. The CDR3 sequence is 16 residues long. CDR3 residues: CASSEGLAGLSDTQYF. CDR3 in DNA: TGTGCCAGCAGTGAAGGACTAGCGGGGCTCTCAGATACGCAGTATTTT.

J is TRBJ1-3 and V is TRBV30; D uncertain. The germline CDR1 and CDR2 sequences are GTSNPN and SVGIG (reference sequence). The CDR3 has 15 amino acids. Trimming removed 5 bases at V and 2 bases at J, with 16 bases between. CDR3 sequence (DNA): TGTGCCTGGGCCCCGTCGAGGGTAGCTGGAAACACCATATATTTT. Translated: CAWAPSRVAGNTIYF.

The DNA for the CDR3 is TGTGCCAGCAGCCCATGGACAGGGGCGGAAGATACGCAGTATTTT. Its translation is CASSPWTGAEDTQYF. The V call is TRBV7-9, the J call TRBJ2-3, with 9 positions matching TRBD1. The CDR3 sequence is 15 residues long. Germline V gene data show CDR1 as SEHNR and CDR2 as FQNEAQ (reference sequence). With V trimmed by 5 bases and J by 5 bases, 8 bases remained unmatched.

This chain uses TRBV6-6 with TRBJ1-2, with D possibly TRBD1 on 5 matching bases. V lost 0 bases, J lost 2 bases, and 7 bases lay in between. In germline, CDR1 is MNHNY, CDR2 SVGAGI (reference sequence). The CDR3 has 14 residues. The CDR3 DNA is TGTGCCAGCAGTTACTCCCAGGGAAACTATGGCTACACCTTC. Its protein product is CASSYSQGNYGYTF.

Only a few counts were recorded for this clone. J is TRBJ2-5 and V is TRBV4-1, with 15 bases matching TRBD2. Unmatched junction bases numbered 5, after V lost 4 bases and J lost 5 bases. There are 16 residues in the CDR3. Germline CDR1 and CDR2: MGHRA and YSYEKL. CDR3 in DNA: TGCGCCAGCAGCCCTGGACTAGCGGGGGGGCGGGAGACCCAGTACTTC. Residues: CASSPGLAGGRETQYF.

The rearrangement links TRBV5-1 to TRBJ2-7; D could derive from TRBD1 or TRBD2 (5 bases each). Trimming took off 5 bases at V and 1 base at J, with 7 bases between the two ends. The length of the CDR3 is 12 residues. The germline CDR1 and CDR2 sequences are SGHRS and YFSETQ. In nucleotides, the CDR3 is TGCGCCAGCAGAGGGGAGTCCTACGAGCAGTACTTC. Translated: CASRGESYEQYF.

As concerns this clone: This same CDR3 is encoded by further DNA sequences in the sample. The rearrangement joins TRBV5-1 to TRBJ2-3; the D gene is possibly TRBD1 (5 bases). From germline, CDR1 is SGHRS and CDR2 YFSETQ. The CDR3 length is 15 residues. The V and J ends lost 0 bases and 0 bases respectively, with 8 bases between them. As DNA, the CDR3 is TGCGCCAGCAGCTTGGAAGGACAAAGCACAGATACGCAGTATTTT. Protein: CASSLEGQSTDTQYF.